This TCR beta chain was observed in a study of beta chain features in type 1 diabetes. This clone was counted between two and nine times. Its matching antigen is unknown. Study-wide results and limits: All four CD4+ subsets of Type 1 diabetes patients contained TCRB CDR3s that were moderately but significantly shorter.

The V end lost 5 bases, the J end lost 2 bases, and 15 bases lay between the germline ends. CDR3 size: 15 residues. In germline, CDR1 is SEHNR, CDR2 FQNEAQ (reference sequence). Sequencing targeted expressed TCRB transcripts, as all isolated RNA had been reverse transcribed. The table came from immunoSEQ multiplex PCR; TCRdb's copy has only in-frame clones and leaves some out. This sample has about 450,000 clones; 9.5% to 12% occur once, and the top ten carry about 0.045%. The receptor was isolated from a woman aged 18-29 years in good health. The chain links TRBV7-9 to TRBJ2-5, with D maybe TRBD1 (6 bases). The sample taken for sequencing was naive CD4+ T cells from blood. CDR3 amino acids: CASSHRTDVQETQYF. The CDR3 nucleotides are TGTGCCAGCAGCCATCGGACAGACGTACAAGAGACCCAGTACTTC.